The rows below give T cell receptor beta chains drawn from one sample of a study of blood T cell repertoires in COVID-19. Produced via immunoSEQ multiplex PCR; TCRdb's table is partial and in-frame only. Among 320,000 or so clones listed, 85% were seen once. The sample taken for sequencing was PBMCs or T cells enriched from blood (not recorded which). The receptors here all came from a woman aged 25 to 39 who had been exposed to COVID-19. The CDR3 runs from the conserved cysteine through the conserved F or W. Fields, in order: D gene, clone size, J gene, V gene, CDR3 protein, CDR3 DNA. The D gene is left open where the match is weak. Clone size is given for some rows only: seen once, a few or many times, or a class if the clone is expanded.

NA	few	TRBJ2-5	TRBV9	CASSVGANQPYF	TGTGCCAGCAGCGTAGGAGCGAACCAACCGTACTTC
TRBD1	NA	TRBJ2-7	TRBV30	CASSDRINYEQYF	TGTGCCTCCTCGGACAGGATAAACTACGAGCAGTACTTC
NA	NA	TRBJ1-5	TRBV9	CASNRGRWDQPQHF	TGTGCCAGCAATCGTGGGCGCTGGGATCAGCCCCAGCATTTT
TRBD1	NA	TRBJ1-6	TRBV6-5	CAGGQGNNSPLHF	TGTGCCGGCGGACAGGGAAATAATTCACCCCTCCACTTT
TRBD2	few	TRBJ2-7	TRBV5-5	CASSSIAGPFYEQYF	TGTGCCAGCAGTTCTATAGCGGGGCCATTCTACGAGCAGTACTTC
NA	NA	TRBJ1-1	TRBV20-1	CSASKGGARSRTEAFF	TGCAGTGCTAGTAAAGGGGGGGCCCGAAGTAGAACTGAAGCTTTCTTT
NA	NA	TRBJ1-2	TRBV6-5	CASSYGTGSYGYTF	TGTGCCAGCAGTTACGGTACAGGGTCCTATGGCTACACCTTC
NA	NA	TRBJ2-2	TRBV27	CASSPDTGELFF	TGTGCCAGCAGTCCCGACACCGGGGAGCTGTTTTTT
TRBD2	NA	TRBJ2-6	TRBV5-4	CASSGPTSGGAGANVLTF	TGTGCCAGCAGCGGTCCGACTAGCGGGGGTGCTGGGGCCAACGTCCTGACTTTC
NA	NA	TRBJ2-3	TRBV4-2	CASSHGRGESTDTQYF	TGTGCCAGCAGCCATGGGAGGGGGGAATCCACAGATACGCAGTATTTT
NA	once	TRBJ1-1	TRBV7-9	CASSPQTGNTEAFF	TGTGCCAGCAGCCCCCAGACAGGGAACACTGAAGCTTTCTTT
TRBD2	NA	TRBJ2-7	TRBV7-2	CASSLTSGYAEQYF	TGTGCCAGCAGCTTGACTAGCGGGTACGCGGAGCAGTACTTC
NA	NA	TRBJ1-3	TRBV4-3	CASSHNRRMQNTIYF	TGCGCCAGCAGCCACAACAGGAGAATGCAAAACACCATATATTTT
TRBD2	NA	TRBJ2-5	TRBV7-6	CASSLGLAGGQETQYF	TGTGCCAGCAGCTTAGGACTAGCGGGAGGCCAAGAGACCCAGTACTTC
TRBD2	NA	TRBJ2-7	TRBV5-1	CASSAILAEQQYF	TGCGCCAGCAGCGCAATTCTAGCGGAACAGCAGTACTTC
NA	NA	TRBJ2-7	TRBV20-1	CSATHSYEQYF	TGCAGTGCTACACACTCCTACGAGCAGTACTTC
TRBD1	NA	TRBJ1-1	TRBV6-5	CASSYAGTGNTEAFF	TGTGCCAGCAGTTACGCCGGGACAGGGAACACTGAAGCTTTCTTT
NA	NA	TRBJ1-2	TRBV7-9	CASSLNGRAIYGYTF	TGTGCCAGCAGCTTAAATGGCAGGGCTATCTATGGCTACACCTTC
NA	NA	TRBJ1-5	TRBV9	CASSVAGDSNQPQHF	TGTGCCAGCAGCGTGGCAGGGGATAGCAATCAGCCCCAGCATTTT
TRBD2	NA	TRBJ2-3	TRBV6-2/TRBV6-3	CASSYSTASGGLSTDTQYF	TGTGCCAGCAGTTACTCGACTGCTAGCGGGGGCCTTAGCACAGATACGCAGTATTTT
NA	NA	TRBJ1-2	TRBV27	CASSLSMRPGGRYGYTF	TGTGCCAGCAGTTTAAGCATGAGACCGGGGGGCCGCTATGGCTACACCTTC
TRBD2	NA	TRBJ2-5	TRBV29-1	CSVEDRASGARETQYF	TGCAGCGTTGAAGATCGGGCTAGCGGGGCTCGAGAGACCCAGTACTTC
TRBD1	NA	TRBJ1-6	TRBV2	CASSIRQGSDSPLHF	TGTGCCAGCAGTATTAGACAGGGGTCGGATTCACCCCTCCACTTT
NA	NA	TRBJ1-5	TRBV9	CASSVGRRGRQPQHF	TGTGCCAGCAGCGTAGGAAGGAGGGGACGTCAGCCCCAGCATTTT
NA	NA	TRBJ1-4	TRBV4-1	CASSQGQKEKLFF	TGCGCCAGCAGCCAAGGACAGAAGGAAAAACTGTTTTTT
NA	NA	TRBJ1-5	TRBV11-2	CASSLALNQPQHF	TGTGCCAGCAGCTTAGCCCTCAATCAGCCCCAGCATTTT
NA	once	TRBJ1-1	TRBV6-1	CASSEGLRPAF	TGTGCCAGCAGTGAAGGGTTGAGGCCCGCTTTC
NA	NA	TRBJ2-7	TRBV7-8	CASSSENNYEQYF	TGTGCCAGCAGCTCTGAGAATAACTACGAGCAGTACTTC
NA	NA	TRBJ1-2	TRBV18	CASSPPEQIHGYTF	TGTGCCAGCTCACCACCGGAACAGATACATGGCTACACCTTC
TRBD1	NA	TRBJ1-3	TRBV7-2	CASSYIRGLGNTIYF	TGTGCCAGCAGCTACATCAGGGGGCTCGGAAACACCATATATTTT
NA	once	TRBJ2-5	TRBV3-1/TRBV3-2	CASSQEQGRETQYF	TGTGCCAGCAGCCAAGAACAGGGAAGAGAGACCCAGTACTTC
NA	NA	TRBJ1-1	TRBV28	CASSAGKIEAFF	TGTGCCAGCAGTGCGGGGAAGATTGAAGCTTTCTTT
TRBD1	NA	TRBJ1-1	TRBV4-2	CASSQDGGQGLSEAFF	TGTGCCAGCAGCCAAGATGGGGGACAGGGACTTTCTGAAGCTTTCTTT
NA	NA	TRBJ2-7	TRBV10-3	CAISEGQPNYEQYF	TGTGCCATCAGTGAGGGACAGCCCAACTACGAGCAGTACTTC
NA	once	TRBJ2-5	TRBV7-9	CASSPVSQETQYF	TGTGCCAGCAGCCCGGTCTCCCAAGAGACCCAGTACTTC
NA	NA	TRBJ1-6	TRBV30	CAWSFSSGRGSPLHF	TGTGCCTGGAGTTTCTCGTCCGGGAGGGGTTCACCCCTCCACTTT
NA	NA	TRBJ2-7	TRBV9	CASSEGLASSYEQYF	TGTGCCAGCAGTGAGGGCCTAGCGAGCTCCTACGAGCAGTACTTC
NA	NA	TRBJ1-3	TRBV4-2	CASSQDREAPRNTIYF	TGTGCCAGCAGCCAAGACCGCGAAGCGCCCCGGAACACCATATATTTT
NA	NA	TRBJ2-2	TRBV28	CASSPQGPGELFF	TGTGCCAGCAGTCCCCAGGGCCCCGGGGAGCTGTTTTTT
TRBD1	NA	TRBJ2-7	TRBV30	CAWSPLGQGTYEQYF	TGTGCCTGGAGTCCGTTGGGACAGGGGACCTACGAGCAGTACTTC
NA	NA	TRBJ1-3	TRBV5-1	CASSLGPSGNTIYF	TGCGCCAGCAGCTTGGGGCCCTCTGGAAACACCATATATTTT
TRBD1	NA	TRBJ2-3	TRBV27	CASARQGLGDTQYF	TGTGCCAGCGCCCGACAGGGCTTGGGTGATACGCAGTATTTT
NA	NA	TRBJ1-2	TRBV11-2	CASSLSQGLYGYTF	TGTGCCAGCAGCTTAAGCCAGGGACTCTATGGCTACACCTTC
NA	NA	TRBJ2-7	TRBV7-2	CASSFGLLYEQYF	TGTGCCAGCAGCTTCGGACTTCTATACGAGCAGTACTTC
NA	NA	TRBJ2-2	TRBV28	CASSLSGSGELFF	TGTGCCAGCAGTTTGTCGGGTAGCGGGGAGCTGTTTTTT
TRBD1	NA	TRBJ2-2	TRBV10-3	CAISYPDRGSATGELFF	TGTGCCATCAGCTACCCGGACAGGGGGAGCGCCACCGGGGAGCTGTTTTTT
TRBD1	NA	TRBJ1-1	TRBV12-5	CASGQRTGAEAFF	TGTGCTAGTGGTCAGCGGACAGGGGCTGAAGCTTTCTTT
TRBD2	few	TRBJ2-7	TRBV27	CASSSNSGGPRIRYEQYF	TGTGCCAGCAGTTCTAATAGCGGGGGGCCACGGATCCGATACGAGCAGTACTTC
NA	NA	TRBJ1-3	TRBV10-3	CAIREDSSGNTIYF	TGTGCCATCAGGGAGGACAGCTCTGGAAACACCATATATTTT
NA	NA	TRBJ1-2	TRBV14	CASSKEGGVHGYTF	TGTGCCAGCAGTAAAGAGGGGGGGGTTCATGGCTACACCTTC
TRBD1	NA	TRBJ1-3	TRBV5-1	CASSRDSSGNTIYF	TGCGCCAGCAGTCGGGACAGCTCTGGAAACACCATATATTTT
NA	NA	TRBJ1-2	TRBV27	CASSGPGLGFYGYTF	TGTGCCAGCAGTGGCCCGGGATTAGGATTTTATGGCTACACCTTC
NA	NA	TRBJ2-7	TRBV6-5	CASSYSSSTPYGEQYF	TGTGCCAGCAGTTACTCGTCGAGTACCCCCTATGGCGAGCAGTACTTC
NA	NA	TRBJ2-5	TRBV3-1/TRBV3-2	CASSQDGKTTQYF	TGTGCCAGCAGCCAAGACGGGAAAACGACCCAGTACTTC